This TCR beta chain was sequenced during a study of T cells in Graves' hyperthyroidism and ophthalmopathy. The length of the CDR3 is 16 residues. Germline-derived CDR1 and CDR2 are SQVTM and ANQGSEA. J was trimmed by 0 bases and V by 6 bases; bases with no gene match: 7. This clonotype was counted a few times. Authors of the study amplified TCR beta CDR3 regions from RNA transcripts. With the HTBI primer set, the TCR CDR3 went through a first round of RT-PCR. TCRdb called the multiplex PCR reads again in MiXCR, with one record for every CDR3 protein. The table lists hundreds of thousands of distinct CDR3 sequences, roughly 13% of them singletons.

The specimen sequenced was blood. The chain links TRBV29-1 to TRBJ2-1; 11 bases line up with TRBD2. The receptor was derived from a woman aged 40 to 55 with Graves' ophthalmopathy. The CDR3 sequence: CSVLAGGLSSYNEQFF. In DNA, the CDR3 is TGCAGCGTGCTAGCGGGGGGCTTAAGCTCCTACAATGAGCAGTTCTTC.